The 29 T cell receptor beta chains below all came from one sample that was sequenced in a study of sequential checkpoint blockade in melanoma. Using immunoSEQ multiplex PCR, the repertoire was profiled, and TCRdb retains in-frame clones only, with some absent. The repertoire has 2,000 to 2,500 clones, more than 20% of them found once; the top ten carry more than 20%. This sample's treatment: randomized to nivolumab then ipilimumab (arm A) or the reverse (arm B). The starting material was tumor tissue (inferred from file names), obtained from a patient given nivolumab and ipilimumab in sequence. The receptors were sampled from a human donor with melanoma.

This clone was recorded a few times. The V and J genes are TRBV28 and TRBJ2-7, with 9 bases aligning to TRBD2. This CDR3 region has 15 residues. V lost 2 bases and J lost 5; bases outside the gene matches: 7. Germline V lookup: CDR1 MDHEN, CDR2 SYDVKM. The CDR3: CASSLGTSPGDEQYF. The DNA of the CDR3 is TGTGCCAGCAGTTTAGGGACTAGCCCAGGTGACGAGCAGTACTTC.

This clone was recorded many times. The gene calls are TRBV4-1 and TRBJ1-2, with D perhaps TRBD1 (6 bases). CDR1 and CDR2 from the germline V gene are MGHRA and YSYEKL. V was pared by 0 bases and J by 6 bases, with 11 bases between. This CDR3 region has 14 residues. This CDR3 reads CASSQDRQGNGYTF. CDR3 nucleotides: TGCGCCAGCAGCCAAGATAGGCAGGGGAATGGCTACACCTTC.

This chain connects TRBV5-1 to TRBJ1-6; D not certain. V was clipped by 4 bases and J by 9 bases, with 14 bases between them. The germline V gene has CDR1 SGHRS and CDR2 YFSETQ. The CDR3 covers 14 residues. The CDR3 is CASSIQVFGSPLHF. For the CDR3, the DNA is TGCGCCAGCAGCATCCAAGTGTTTGGTTCACCCCTCCACTTT. Complete variable domain (other parts from reference TRBV5-1 and TRBJ1-6): KAGVTQTPRYLIKTRGQQVTLSCSPISGHRSVSWYQQTPGQGLQFLFEYFSETQRNKGNFPGRFSGRQFSNSRSEMNVSTLELGDSALYLCASSIQVFGSPLHFGNGTRLTVT.

The table lists this clone with a few counts. The chain employs TRBV19 and TRBJ2-7; maybe TRBD2 (6 bases). This CDR3 is built from 13 residues. CDR1 and CDR2 from the germline V gene are LNHDA and SQIVND (reference sequence). Trimming took 4 bases from V and 3 from J, leaving 10 bases between them. The CDR3 is CASSRRDLYEQYF. Here the CDR3 DNA reads TGTGCCAGTAGTAGGAGGGATCTCTACGAGCAGTACTTC.

The genes are TRBV7-4 and TRBJ2-3; no firm D call. This CDR3 spans 13 amino acids. Trimming left V 0 bases short and J 4 bases short, with 5 bases between. Germline V lookup: CDR1 SGHVT, CDR2 SQSDAQ. CDR3 DNA sequence: TGTGCCAGCAGCTTAGCGGTATCAGATACGCAGTATTTT. The encoded protein is CASSLAVSDTQYF.

This clone was picked up a small number of times. V is TRBV5-1 and J is TRBJ1-2; D may be TRBD1 (6 bases). This CDR3 spans 14 amino acids. Germline CDR1 and CDR2: SGHRS and YFSETQ. V lost 4 bases to trimming and J lost 2 bases, with 12 bases between them. This CDR3 reads CASSPDRLNYGYTF. CDR3 in DNA: TGCGCCAGCAGCCCCGACAGGCTGAACTATGGCTACACCTTC.

This clone was counted at least ten times. The gene calls are TRBV11-3 and TRBJ1-2; 8 nucleotides agree with TRBD1. The CDR3 consists of 15 residues. CDR1 and CDR2 (germline): SGHNT, YENEEA. Germline trimming cut 5 bases from V and 4 bases from J; bases unmatched to any gene: 9. DNA of the CDR3: TGTGCCAGCAGCGGACAAGGACAGGGAGGCTATGGCTACACCTTC. Protein: CASSGQGQGGYGYTF.

This clone is large within its sample. The V gene is TRBV11-3, the J gene TRBJ1-2, with D unclear. V lost 5 bases to trimming and J lost 4 bases, with 26 bases between them. This CDR3 spans 18 amino acids. CDR1 and CDR2 from the germline V gene are SGHNT and YENEEA. CDR3 residues: CASSPAVWPRSRGYGYTF. CDR3 bases: TGTGCCAGCAGCCCCGCCGTTTGGCCGCGTTCTCGGGGCTATGGCTACACCTTC.

CDR3 DNA sequence: TGTGCCACAAAGGGGGGGGGCCCCTATGGCTACACCTTC. Translated: CATKGGGPYGYTF. J is TRBJ1-2 and V is TRBV6-8; possibly TRBD1 for D (6 bases). CDR1 and CDR2 from the germline V gene are MNHGY and SAAAGT. V was clipped by 10 bases and J by 4 bases, with 16 bases between them. CDR3 length equals 13 residues.

Many counts were recorded for this clone. The chain uses TRBV11-3 and TRBJ1-2, with 10 bases aligning to TRBD1. This CDR3 comprises 15 residues. V lost 3 bases to trimming and J lost 2 bases; unmatched junction nucleotides: 3. CDR1 and CDR2 from the germline V gene are SGHNT and YENEEA. The CDR3 here is CASSLVGQGNYGYTF. In DNA, the CDR3 is TGTGCCAGCAGCTTGGTGGGACAGGGGAACTATGGCTACACCTTC.

This clone was observed at least ten times. In nucleotides, the CDR3 is TGTGCCAGCAGTGGGGGGCCAAATAATTCACCCCTCCACTTT. It encodes CASSGGPNNSPLHF. The chain is built from TRBV11-3 and TRBJ1-6, with a tentative D call TRBD1 (6 bases). Germline V gene sequence: CDR1 SGHNT, CDR2 YENEEA. The V gene lost 6 bases and the J gene lost 5 bases, with 11 bases spanning the gap. There are 14 residues in the CDR3.

The CDR3, as DNA: TGTGCCACCAGCAGAGATGTCGGGGGTGTGGAGACCCAGTACTTC. Translating gives CATSRDVGGVETQYF. The chain employs TRBV15 and TRBJ2-5, with TRBD2 as a possible D gene (6 bases). The ends were cut back, 0 bases at V and 5 bases at J, with 13 bases in the middle. Germline V CDR1 and CDR2: LNHNV, YYDKDF (reference sequence). This CDR3 has 15 residues.

This clone has at least ten counts. The chain recombines TRBV11-3 with TRBJ2-5; D is possibly TRBD2 (6 bases). Germline V gene sequence: CDR1 SGHNT, CDR2 YENEEA. Trimming cost V 7 bases and J 0 bases, with 21 bases left between them. CDR3 size: 17 residues. CDR3 nucleotides: TGTGCCAGCACCTCCGAAGGGCGGGACCCGTACCAAGAGACCCAGTACTTC. Its protein is CASTSEGRDPYQETQYF.

This clone showed up many times. The genes are TRBV7-1 and TRBJ2-1; D call uncertain. TRBV7-1 is labeled an ORF, and its function is uncertain. CDR3 size: 13 residues. V gave up 5 bases and J gave up 5 bases, with 10 bases separating them. The CDR3 is CASSPDGNNEQFF. The CDR3 DNA reads as TGTGCCAGCAGCCCGGACGGAAACAATGAGCAGTTCTTC.

The chain joins TRBV19 to TRBJ1-2; tentatively, D is TRBD1 (6 bases). The CDR3 covers 15 residues. Germline CDR1 and CDR2: LNHDA and SQIVND (reference sequence). Trimming left V 6 bases short and J 8 bases short, with 22 bases between. CDR3 protein: CASSSSQGQTTGYTF. For the CDR3, the DNA is TGTGCCAGTAGCTCTTCACAGGGCCAAACGACGGGCTACACCTTC.

This clone appeared a few times. The chain couples TRBV9 to TRBJ2-2; no clear D. CDR3 length: 12 amino acids. Germline V gene lookup returns CDR1 SGDLS and CDR2 YYNGEE. With 4 bases removed from V and 2 bases from J, the gap between germline ends came to 3 bases. The CDR3 sequence is CASSPNTGELFF. The CDR3 nucleotides read TGTGCCAGCAGCCCCAACACCGGGGAGCTGTTTTTT.

The V call is TRBV6-8, the J call TRBJ2-7; no reliable D call. Germline assignment: CDR1 MNHGY and CDR2 SAAAGT. With 0 bases removed from V and 3 bases from J, the gap between germline ends came to 6 bases. The CDR3 length is 13 residues. DNA for the CDR3: TGTGCCAGCAGTTACTCGGACGGCTACGAGCAGTACGTC. It specifies CASSYSDGYEQYV.

This clone is medium-sized in the sample. V usage is TRBV11-3 and J usage is TRBJ2-1; the match to TRBD2 covers 11 bases. From germline, CDR1 is SGHNT and CDR2 YENEEA. The junction had 7 bases not matched to a gene; V was cut back by 4 bases and J by 5 bases. The CDR3 runs 16 residues. The CDR3 loop reads CASSSRTSGLHNEQFF. The CDR3 nucleotides read TGTGCCAGCAGCTCCCGGACTAGCGGGCTGCACAATGAGCAGTTCTTC.

The chain couples TRBV19 to TRBJ1-5, with D possibly being TRBD1 (6 bases). Germline CDR1 LNHDA, CDR2 SQIVND (reference sequence). The CDR3 runs to 16 residues. V lost 4 bases to trimming and J lost 0 bases, with 13 bases between them. In nucleotides, the CDR3 is TGTGCCAGTAGTACGGGCGGACAGATTAGCAATCAGCCCCAGCATTTT. This translates into CASSTGGQISNQPQHF. The entire variable domain, with the rest obtained from reference TRBV19 and TRBJ1-5, is as follows: DGGITQSPKYLFRKEGQNVTLSCEQNLNHDAMYWYRQDPGQGLRLIYYSQIVNDFQKGDIAEGYSVSREKKESFPLTVTSAQKNPTAFYLCASSTGGQISNQPQHFGDGTRLSIL.

CDR3 sequence reads: CASSLSGGRNTIYF. The CDR3 bases are TGTGCCAGCAGCCTTTCCGGGGGACGGAACACCATATATTTT. The V gene is TRBV14, the J gene TRBJ1-3; a weak D match, TRBD1 (5 bases). Between the trimmed V and J ends, which lost 4 bases and 7 bases, there was a span of 14 bases. The CDR3 has 14 amino acids. Germline V CDR1 and CDR2: SGHDN, FVKESK. Variable domain in full (rest from reference TRBV14 and TRBJ1-3): EAGVTQFPSHSVIEKGQTVTLRCDPISGHDNLYWYRRVMGKEIKFLLHFVKESKQDESGMPNNRFLAERTGGTYSTLKVQPAELEDSGVYFCASSLSGGRNTIYFGEGSWLTVV.

V is TRBV6-8 and J is TRBJ1-1, with 7 bases aligning to TRBD1. The CDR3 has 13 residues. V trimming: 7 bases; J trimming: 3 bases; junction bases outside the gene matches: 5. CDR1 and CDR2 from the germline V gene are MNHGY and SAAAGT. Written as DNA, the CDR3 is TGTGCCAGCACTGATACAGGGGACACTGAAGCTTTCTTT. It is translated as CASTDTGDTEAFF.

The chain uses TRBV6-8 and TRBJ2-7; 12 bases line up with TRBD1. V trimming: 4 bases; J trimming: 3 bases; junction bases outside the gene matches: 22. CDR3 size: 21 residues. Germline CDR1 is MNHGY and CDR2 is SAAAGT. The CDR3 DNA sequence: TGTGCCAGCAGTTTATATTCGATCGGGACAGGGGGCGCGAAAGTCCACTACGAGCAGTACTTC. Translating it yields CASSLYSIGTGGAKVHYEQYF.

The table lists this clone with a few counts. The V call is TRBV30, the J call TRBJ2-5; a possible D gene is TRBD2 (5 bases). The CDR3 is 14 residues long. Per germline, CDR1 GTSNPN and CDR2 SVGIG (reference sequence). V lost 3 bases, J lost 2 bases, and 13 bases lay in between. The CDR3 bases are TGTGCCTGGAGGGAATCGGGGTATCAAGAGACCCAGTACTTC. Translated, it gives CAWRESGYQETQYF.

The chain joins TRBV14 to TRBJ1-4, with D possibly TRBD1 on 5 matching bases. The V end lost 0 bases, the J end lost 7 bases, and 18 bases lay between the germline ends. The CDR3 covers 17 residues. Looked up from germline, CDR1 is SGHDN and CDR2 is FVKESK. CDR3 nucleotides: TGTGCCAGCAGCCAAGATCGCAGACAGCTCCCTAGTGAAAAACTGTTTTTT. It codes for CASSQDRRQLPSEKLFF.

The rearrangement joins TRBV18 to TRBJ2-2; no clear D gene. Germline assignment: CDR1 KGHSH and CDR2 LQKENI. V was trimmed by 1 base and J by 7 bases, leaving 7 bases between them. There are 13 residues in the CDR3. The CDR3 reads CASSPLLVGELFF. DNA for the CDR3: TGTGCCAGCTCACCACTTCTAGTCGGGGAGCTGTTTTTT.

This clone is classed as medium-sized. The genes are TRBV30 and TRBJ1-1; 9 bases fit TRBD1. This CDR3 contains 14 residues. V lost 3 bases and J lost 5; bases outside the gene matches: 7. Per germline, CDR1 GTSNPN and CDR2 SVGIG (reference sequence). CDR3 DNA sequence: TGTGCCTGGAGCCCGGGACAGGGATGGACTGAAGCTTTCTTT. This encodes CAWSPGQGWTEAFF.

This clone was recorded a few times. CDR3 coding DNA: TGTGCCAGCAGTTATTTGGGACAACAAGAGACCCAGTACTTC. It encodes CASSYLGQQETQYF. V gene TRBV28 combines with J gene TRBJ2-5; D may be TRBD1 (6 bases). This CDR3 is built from 14 residues. The germline V gene has CDR1 MDHEN and CDR2 SYDVKM. Trimming removed 4 bases from V and 2 bases from J, with 11 bases in between.

This clone was observed a handful of times. J is TRBJ2-7 and V is TRBV28; D unresolved. Trimming removed 1 base at V and 4 bases at J, with 8 bases between. The CDR3 runs 13 residues. Germline V gene lookup returns CDR1 MDHEN and CDR2 SYDVKM. CDR3 in amino acids: CASSLSPDYEQYF. CDR3 DNA: TGTGCCAGCAGTTTATCGCCAGATTACGAGCAGTACTTC.

This clone was detected ten times or more. DNA of the CDR3: TGTGCCAGCAGCTCGCCCTCAAAATCCATGGGTGGCTACACCTTC. Its protein is CASSSPSKSMGGYTF. This chain connects TRBV11-3 to TRBJ1-2; D is unclear. The CDR3 is made up of 15 amino acids. Trimming stripped 4 bases from V and 7 bases from J, with 19 bases between. Germline CDR1 reads SGHNT; CDR2 reads YENEEA.